Presented here are 14 T cell receptor beta chains from one specimen sequenced in a study of blood T cells in healthy people across ages. A sample-barcoded 5' primer and a J-beta primer mix were used in a second PCR of about 7 to 12 cycles. MiXCR, applied by TCRdb to the 5' RACE reads, yields one record per CDR3 protein. Of approximately 810,000 distinct CDR3 sequences in the sample, more than 25% were seen once. The source material was blood. The source is a woman aged 80 or over in good health.

A word on this clonotype: A much larger clone lies a single base off, so this may be a read error. The chain couples TRBV20-1 to TRBJ2-5; 13 nucleotides line up with TRBD2. The germline CDR1 and CDR2 sequences are DFQATT and SNEGSKA (reference sequence). The CDR3 contains 14 residues. The J segment lost 11 bases and the V segment lost 3 bases, leaving 9 bases of the junction unmatched. Written as DNA, the CDR3 is TGCAGTGCTAGGGGACTAGCGGGGACCAATGAGCAGTACTTC. Translated, it gives CSARGLAGTNEQYF.

To note about this clonotype: This clone may be a read error of a much larger clone one base away. Here the CDR3 DNA reads TGCAGCGCGGATAGAGGGAGAAACACTGAAGCTTTCTTT. Translation: CSADRGRNTEAFF. This chain links TRBV29-1 with TRBJ1-1; unclear D gene. The germline V gene has CDR1 SQVTM and CDR2 ANQGSEA. The CDR3 has 13 amino acids. Trimming cost V 7 bases and J 2 bases, with 14 bases left between them.

In its sample, this clonotype was seen a few times. The rearrangement links TRBV20-1 to TRBJ2-7, with TRBD2 matching over 14 bases. Germline V lookup: CDR1 DFQATT, CDR2 SNEGSKA (reference sequence). This CDR3 comprises 17 residues. With V trimmed by 6 bases and J by 4 bases, 14 bases remained unmatched. CDR3 bases: TGCAGTGCGGGGGGGCTGACTAGCGGGGGGGCATTGTACGAGCAGTACTTC. It is translated as CSAGGLTSGGALYEQYF.

This clonotype was counted once. The chain uses TRBV11-2 and TRBJ2-7, with 8 positions matching TRBD2. The V gene end was trimmed by 5 bases and the J gene end by 1 base; junction bases not matched to a gene: 10. This CDR3 has 16 residues. Germline V gives CDR1 SGHAT, CDR2 FQNNGV. Here the CDR3 reads CASSNPLASGSYEQYF. The CDR3 nucleotides read TGTGCCAGCAGCAACCCCCTGGCTAGCGGGTCCTACGAGCAGTACTTC.

This clonotype appeared many times. This sequence joins TRBV11-3 and TRBJ2-1, with a possible D match to TRBD2 (7 bases). Germline V gene lookup returns CDR1 SGHNT and CDR2 YENEEA. V was pared by 7 bases and J by 6 bases, with 13 bases between. The CDR3 runs to 13 residues. The CDR3 nucleotides are TGTGCCAGCACGGGGGGCGGGCGCAATGAGCAGTTCTTC. Translating it yields CASTGGGRNEQFF.

In its sample, this clonotype was seen many times. The rearrangement joins TRBV29-1 to TRBJ1-6, with TRBD1 identical over 7 bases. The CDR3 runs to 13 residues. J lost 5 bases, V lost 5 bases, and 3 bases had no gene match. Germline V gives CDR1 SQVTM, CDR2 ANQGSEA. DNA of the CDR3: TGCAGCGTTTCTGACAGGGATAATTCACCCCTCCACTTT. It is translated as CSVSDRDNSPLHF. Full variable domain (missing parts from reference TRBV29-1 and TRBJ1-6): SAVISQKPSRDICQRGTSLTIQCQVDSQVTMMFWYRQQPGQSLTLIATANQGSEATYESGFVIDKFPISRPNLTFSTLTVSNMSPEDSSIYLCSVSDRDNSPLHFGNGTRLTVT.

This chain links TRBV30 with TRBJ1-1; D is perhaps TRBD1 (6 bases). The V gene lost 2 bases and the J gene lost 1 base, with 8 bases spanning the gap. Germline V lookup: CDR1 GTSNPN, CDR2 SVGIG (reference sequence). The CDR3 is 13 amino acids. In nucleotides, the CDR3 is TGTGCCTGGAGTCTGACAGGGAACACTGAAGCTTTCTTT. This sequence encodes CAWSLTGNTEAFF.

This chain joins TRBV9 and TRBJ2-6; D perhaps matches TRBD2 (6 bases). Trimming shortened V by 3 bases and J by 8 bases, and 15 bases separated the two germline ends. The CDR3 consists of 15 residues. The germline V gene has CDR1 SGDLS and CDR2 YYNGEE. The CDR3 protein is CASSAVYGGTNVLTF. In nucleotides, the CDR3 is TGTGCCAGCAGCGCCGTGTATGGAGGGACCAACGTCCTGACTTTC.

This clonotype was seen ten or more times. The V call is TRBV4-3, the J call TRBJ1-2, with 10 bases matching TRBD1. CDR1 is LGHNA and CDR2 is YSLEER in the germline V gene. The J segment lost 5 bases and the V segment lost 3 bases, leaving 6 bases of the junction unmatched. The CDR3 totals 15 residues. Written as DNA, the CDR3 is TGCGCCAGCAGCCACCACCGGGACAGGGGTTATGGCTACACCTTC. As protein: CASSHHRDRGYGYTF.

This rearrangement joins TRBV29-1 to TRBJ2-1, with D possibly being TRBD2 (6 bases). V shed 0 bases and J shed 8 bases, with 14 bases lying between them. Germline values: CDR1 SQVTM, CDR2 ANQGSEA. The CDR3 has 14 amino acids. This CDR3 is CSVEEGRGSYEQFF. CDR3 in DNA: TGCAGCGTTGAAGAGGGTCGGGGGAGCTATGAGCAGTTCTTC.

To note about this clonotype: This may be a read error: a much more frequent sequence differs by one nucleotide. The genes are TRBV6-2 or TRBV6-3 and TRBJ2-7, with D perhaps TRBD2 (6 bases). The J call may be faulty, since TRBJ2-5 better matches the DNA end. Per the germline V gene, CDR1 is MNHEY and CDR2 is SVGEGT. The CDR3 totals 13 residues. For the CDR3, the DNA is TGTGCCAGCAGAGCTAGCGCGGGAGAGACCCAGTACTTC. It encodes CASRASAGETQYF.

This chain uses TRBV7-9 with TRBJ1-1; D is unclear. There are 14 residues in the CDR3. Germline V CDR1 and CDR2: SEHNR, FQNEAQ (reference sequence). V was clipped by 2 bases and J by 4 bases, with 11 bases between them. The CDR3 region is CASSLSQSGTEAFF. Written as DNA, the CDR3 is TGTGCCAGCAGCTTATCCCAATCGGGCACTGAAGCTTTCTTT.

This clonotype appeared a few times. The genes are TRBV3-1 and TRBJ1-2; the D is unclear. V lost 0 bases and J 3 bases, leaving 11 bases between the germline ends. The CDR3 consists of 15 residues. Germline V gives CDR1 LGHDT, CDR2 YNNKEL (reference sequence). CDR3 loop: CASSQEPADYYGYTF. The DNA for the CDR3 is TGTGCCAGCAGCCAAGAACCAGCAGACTACTATGGCTACACCTTC.

This clonotype was found many times. The V call is TRBV4-3, the J call TRBJ2-4, with TRBD2 matching 11 bases. The germline gives CDR1 LGHNA, CDR2 YSLEER. The CDR3 consists of 17 residues. J was trimmed by 7 bases and V by 0 bases; bases with no gene match: 8. This CDR3 reads CASSQDGVAGGLNIQYF. The CDR3 DNA reads as TGCGCCAGCAGCCAAGACGGAGTAGCGGGGGGGCTGAACATTCAGTACTTC.